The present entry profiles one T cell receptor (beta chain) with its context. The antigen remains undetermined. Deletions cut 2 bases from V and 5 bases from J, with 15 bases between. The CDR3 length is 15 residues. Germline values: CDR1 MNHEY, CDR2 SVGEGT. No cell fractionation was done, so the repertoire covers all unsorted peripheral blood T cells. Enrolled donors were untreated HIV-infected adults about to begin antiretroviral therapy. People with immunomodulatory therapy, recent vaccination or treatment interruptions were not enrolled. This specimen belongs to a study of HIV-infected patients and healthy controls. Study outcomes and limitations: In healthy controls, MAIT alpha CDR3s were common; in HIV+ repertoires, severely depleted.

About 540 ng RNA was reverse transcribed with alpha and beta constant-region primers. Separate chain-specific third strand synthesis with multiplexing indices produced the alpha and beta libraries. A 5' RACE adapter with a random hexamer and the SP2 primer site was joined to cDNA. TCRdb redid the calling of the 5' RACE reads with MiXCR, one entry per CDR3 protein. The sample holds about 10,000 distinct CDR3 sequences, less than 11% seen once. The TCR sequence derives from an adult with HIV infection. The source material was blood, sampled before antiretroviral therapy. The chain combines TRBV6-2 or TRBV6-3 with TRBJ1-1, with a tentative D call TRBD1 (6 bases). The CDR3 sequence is CASSYPRRGRTEAFF. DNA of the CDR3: TGTGCCAGCAGTTACCCCCGCAGGGGTCGGACTGAAGCTTTCTTT.